These 12 T cell receptor beta chains originate from one sample sequenced in a study of blood T cells in healthy people across ages. A second PCR of 7 to 11 cycles used a sample-barcoded 5' primer and a J-beta primer mix. TCRdb independently ran MiXCR on the 5' RACE reads; one entry per CDR3 protein. This table has roughly 1,300,000 distinct CDR3 sequences, around 59% appearing once. Input material: blood. Every receptor here comes from a man younger than 30 in good health.

The chain is built from TRBV12-3 or TRBV12-4 and TRBJ1-6; TRBD1 aligns across 9 bases. CDR3 size: 15 residues. V lost 4 bases to trimming and J lost 7 bases; unmatched junction nucleotides: 5. CDR3 DNA sequence: TGTGCCAGCAGTTCAGCCGGGACAGGGAATTCACCCCTCCACTTT. It codes for CASSSAGTGNSPLHF.

V and J are TRBV28 and TRBJ2-1, with TRBD1 matching 10 bases. This CDR3 contains 15 residues. CDR1 is MDHEN and CDR2 is SYDVKM in the germline V gene. Trimming cost V 3 bases and J 7 bases; bases outside gene matches: 6. The CDR3 loop reads CASSFVGQGLNEQFF. The CDR3 DNA follows: TGTGCCAGCAGTTTTGTGGGACAGGGGCTAAATGAGCAGTTCTTC.

The V gene is TRBV7-2, the J gene TRBJ2-3; no firm D call. V lost 2 bases and J lost 10, with 10 bases in between. The CDR3 extends over 12 amino acids. The V gene's germline CDR1 is SGHTA and CDR2 FQGNSA. In nucleotides, the CDR3 is TGTGCCAGCAGCTTAACGGTGGACGCGCAGTATTTT. Its protein product is CASSLTVDAQYF.

This clonotype showed up just once. The chain uses TRBV10-3 and TRBJ2-7, with D perhaps matching TRBD1 (6 bases). V lost 5 bases to trimming and J lost 0 bases, with 14 bases between them. The CDR3 contains 15 residues. Germline CDR1 ENHRY, CDR2 SYGVKD. CDR3 amino acids: CAISFQTGGSYEQYF. The CDR3 DNA reads as TGTGCCATCAGTTTTCAGACAGGAGGCTCCTACGAGCAGTACTTC.

The table lists this clonotype with a few counts. The chain has TRBV6-6 and TRBJ2-3; maybe TRBD1 (5 bases). V lost 4 bases and J lost 2, with 16 bases in between. The CDR3 extends over 16 amino acids. Germline V gene sequence: CDR1 MNHNY, CDR2 SVGAGI (reference sequence). The CDR3 nucleotides read TGTGCCAGCAGTTCCCGGACCCAGGGTTACACAGATACGCAGTATTTT. This sequence encodes CASSSRTQGYTDTQYF.

This clonotype was seen a few times. In DNA, the CDR3 is TGTGCCAGCAGCAACGCCCCTGTACGAGGGGAGGAGACCCAGTACTTC. Its translation: CASSNAPVRGEETQYF. This chain links TRBV3-1 with TRBJ2-5; tentatively, D is TRBD1 or TRBD2 (5 bases each). This CDR3 contains 16 residues. V gave up 5 bases and J gave up 5 bases, with 21 bases separating them. Germline V gene sequence: CDR1 LGHDT, CDR2 YNNKEL (reference sequence).

This sequence joins TRBV5-6 and TRBJ2-1; 9 nucleotides agree with TRBD1. Germline V lookup: CDR1 SGHDT, CDR2 YYEEEE. This CDR3 contains 14 residues. V was pared by 6 bases and J by 3 bases, with 4 bases of the junction left unmatched. The CDR3 region is CASTGTGNYNEQFF. The DNA for the CDR3 is TGTGCCAGCACCGGGACAGGGAACTACAATGAGCAGTTCTTC.

This sequence joins TRBV7-9 and TRBJ2-5; 12 positions agree with TRBD2. From germline, CDR1 is SEHNR and CDR2 FQNEAQ (reference sequence). The CDR3 totals 13 residues. V shed 8 bases and J 11 bases; nucleotides not matched to a gene: 9. The CDR3, as DNA: TGTGCCAGCGGACTAGCGGGACCGAGGGAGCAGTACTTC. Its translation: CASGLAGPREQYF.

The rearrangement uses TRBV9 and TRBJ2-3, with 11 bases lining up with TRBD2. Trimming cost V 0 bases and J 4 bases; bases outside gene matches: 7. The CDR3 is 17 amino acids. From germline, CDR1 is SGDLS and CDR2 YYNGEE. The CDR3 sequence is CASSVVLLAGAPDTQYF. The CDR3, as DNA: TGTGCCAGCAGCGTAGTTTTACTAGCGGGAGCCCCAGATACGCAGTATTTT.

The genes are TRBV28 and TRBJ2-1; no clear D. The CDR3 covers 15 residues. CDR1 is MDHEN, CDR2 SYDVKM, per germline. With 4 bases removed from V and 1 base from J, the gap between germline ends came to 11 bases. The CDR3 bases are TGTGCCAGCAGTTCCCGAGTATGGTCCTACAATGAGCAGTTCTTC. Its protein product is CASSSRVWSYNEQFF.

This clonotype appeared a single time. The chain has TRBV10-3 and TRBJ2-4; D gene uncertain. Per the germline V gene, CDR1 is ENHRY and CDR2 is SYGVKD. V lost 2 bases to trimming and J lost 0 bases, with 14 bases between them. The CDR3 contains 17 residues. The CDR3 DNA reads as TGTGCCATCAGTGAGGCGGTGGCCATCCTAGCCAAAAACATTCAGTACTTC. Translated: CAISEAVAILAKNIQYF.

The table lists this clonotype with a few counts. This chain joins TRBV6-6 and TRBJ2-7; TRBD1 might be the D (5 bases). This CDR3 is 17 amino acids long. V was clipped by 2 bases and J by 0 bases, with 17 bases between them. CDR1 is MNHNY, CDR2 SVGAGI, per germline (reference sequence). CDR3: CASSYPKTTDNSYEQYF. The DNA of the CDR3 is TGTGCCAGCAGTTACCCAAAAACTACGGACAACTCCTACGAGCAGTACTTC.